This entry concerns a single T cell receptor beta chain. Its antigen is as yet unknown. The germline CDR1 and CDR2 sequences are ENHRY and SYGVKD. The CDR3 is 14 residues long. V lost 8 bases to trimming and J lost 3 bases, with 15 bases between them. For the second PCR, which ran for roughly 6 to 12 cycles, a sample-barcoded 5' primer and a J-beta primer mix were used. A single record per CDR3 protein comes from TCRdb applying MiXCR to the 5' RACE reads. The sample has around 1,100,000 distinct CDR3 sequences, around two fifths seen once. These data are taken from a study of blood T cells in healthy people across ages. The study, taken as a whole, reports: Changes in expanded clonotypes were possibly confounded, as the CMV status of donors was unknown. Strongly correlated with naive T cell percentage was TCR beta diversity. Naive CD4+ cell counts and diversity both ran higher in long-lived than in aged donors.

Source material: blood. The chain recombines TRBV10-3 with TRBJ2-3; D may be TRBD1 (6 bases). The TCR sequence derives from a man aged 18 to 30 in good health. The CDR3 is CAIQRSRGTDTQYF. CDR3 DNA: TGTGCCATCCAACGCTCCAGGGGAACAGATACGCAGTATTTT.